These T cell receptor beta chains were read from a single sample in a study of PD-L1 blockade in urothelial cancer. The method was immunoSEQ multiplex PCR; TCRdb's version includes in-frame clones alone and lacks a portion of them. This table has 68,000 or so clones, about four fifths appearing once. Sequencing used PBMCs, obtained around atezolizumab (anti-PD-L1) treatment. The receptors come from a man aged 65 to 85 with urothelial cancer. Each CDR3 is given with its conserved first and last residue. A D gene is named only where the DNA matches it firmly. Clone size is stated in some rows and not others, as once, few, many or a class when expanded.

V	J	D	size	length	CDR3	DNA
TRBV5-4	TRBJ1-5	TRBD1	-	15	CASSRQGGGNQPQHF	TGTGCCAGCAGCCGACAGGGGGGAGGCAATCAGCCCCAGCATTTT
TRBV6-5	TRBJ1-6	TRBD1	-	15	CASSFPTGDNSPLHF	TGTGCCAGCAGTTTCCCGACAGGGGATAATTCACCCCTCCACTTT
TRBV5-1	TRBJ2-1	TRBD2	-	16	CASRFRVSGSYNEQFF	TGCGCCAGCCGATTCCGGGTTAGCGGGAGTTACAATGAGCAGTTCTTC
TRBV5-1	TRBJ1-2	-	once	14	CASSLTTDNYGYTF	TGCGCCAGCAGCTTAACCACAGATAACTATGGCTACACCTTC
TRBV2	TRBJ1-3	-	-	17	CASSEAGAGASGNTIYF	TGTGCCAGCAGTGAAGCGGGGGCCGGCGCCTCTGGAAACACCATATATTTT
TRBV6-1	TRBJ1-5	-	-	15	CASSESLGNNQPQHF	TGTGCCAGCAGTGAATCGTTGGGCAACAATCAGCCCCAGCATTTT
TRBV5-1	TRBJ1-1	-	-	14	CASSLTSPATEAFF	TGCGCCAGCAGCTTGACATCCCCTGCCACTGAAGCTTTCTTT
TRBV6-5	TRBJ1-4	-	once	15	CASSSDSATNEKLFF	TGTGCCAGCAGCTCGGACAGCGCAACTAATGAAAAACTGTTTTTT
TRBV5-4	TRBJ2-5	TRBD2	once	12	CASRREGETQYF	TGTGCCAGCAGAAGGGAGGGAGAGACCCAGTACTTC
TRBV29-1	TRBJ2-5	TRBD2	-	15	CSVEGGTGGPVTQYF	TGCAGCGTTGAAGGGGGAACGGGGGGGCCGGTGACCCAGTACTTC
TRBV6-1	TRBJ1-4	-	-	15	CASSEGIGRGEKLFF	TGTGCCAGCAGTGAAGGGATAGGGAGAGGGGAAAAACTGTTTTTT
TRBV5-5	TRBJ1-1	TRBD1	-	15	CASSLDLSEGARAFF	TGTGCCAGCAGCTTGGATTTGTCGGAGGGGGCGCGGGCTTTCTTT
TRBV4-1	TRBJ1-2	TRBD1	-	18	CASSPEAPRTGSSYGYTF	TGCGCCAGCAGCCCGGAAGCCCCTCGGACAGGGTCCTCCTATGGCTACACCTTC
TRBV5-5	TRBJ2-7	TRBD1	once	16	CASSLVHRTGGGEQYF	TGTGCCAGCAGCTTGGTTCACAGGACAGGGGGCGGCGAGCAGTACTTC
TRBV4-3	TRBJ1-3	-	-	20	CASSQDRTSPGTYSGNTIYF	TGCGCCAGCAGCCAAGATCGAACTTCACCGGGGACTTACTCTGGAAACACCATATATTTT
TRBV25-1	TRBJ2-1	-	-	15	CASSEGGSSYNEQFF	TGTGCCAGCAGTGAAGGAGGAAGCTCCTACAATGAGCAGTTCTTC
TRBV5-1	TRBJ1-2	TRBD1	-	15	CASGPGQARQYGYTF	TGCGCCAGCGGACCTGGACAGGCTCGGCAGTATGGCTACACCTTC
TRBV6-5	TRBJ2-1	TRBD2	-	15	CASRPPGLTYNEQFF	TGTGCCAGCAGACCGCCGGGACTAACCTACAATGAGCAGTTCTTC
TRBV18	TRBJ2-7	-	-	16	CASSRLVGPKRYEQYF	TGTGCCAGCTCCCGCCTGGTCGGTCCTAAGCGCTACGAGCAGTACTTC
TRBV10-3	TRBJ2-7	TRBD1	few	16	CAISESAGQGAYEQYF	TGTGCCATCAGTGAGTCGGCGGGACAGGGGGCCTACGAGCAGTACTTC
TRBV2	TRBJ1-2	-	-	12	CASTGRGAGYTF	TGTGCCAGCACCGGACGGGGGGCTGGCTACACCTTC
TRBV10-2	TRBJ2-7	-	-	15	CASSESTTSFYEQYF	TGCGCCAGCAGTGAGTCGACTACTAGTTTCTACGAGCAGTACTTC
TRBV15	TRBJ2-3	TRBD2	-	16	CATSTRGPRGVDTQYF	TGTGCCACCAGCACCCGTGGACCCCGGGGGGTGGATACGCAGTATTTT
TRBV19	TRBJ1-4	TRBD1	-	14	CASRPGTGNEKLFF	TGTGCCAGTAGGCCCGGGACAGGGAATGAAAAACTGTTTTTT
TRBV7-2	TRBJ2-1	TRBD2	-	19	CASSQRARGASSSYNEQFF	TGTGCCAGCAGCCAAAGGGCGCGGGGGGCTTCGAGCTCCTACAATGAGCAGTTCTTC
TRBV7-8	TRBJ1-4	-	-	13	CASSQGGHEKLFF	TGTGCCAGCAGCCAGGGAGGACATGAAAAACTGTTTTTT
TRBV6-5	TRBJ1-2	-	-	13	CASRRGKDYGYTF	TGTGCCAGCAGAAGAGGGAAGGACTATGGCTACACCTTC
TRBV7-8	TRBJ1-5	-	-	13	CASSLGRDQPQHF	TGTGCCAGCAGCTTAGGTCGAGATCAGCCCCAGCATTTT
TRBV19	TRBJ2-4	-	once	19	CASSIVAEIRHLAKNIQYF	TGTGCCAGTAGTATAGTTGCAGAAATAAGACATCTAGCCAAAAACATTCAGTACTTC
TRBV15	TRBJ1-1	-	few	11	CATPFLSEAFF	TGTGCCACCCCCTTTTTATCGGAAGCTTTCTTT
TRBV5-8	TRBJ2-7	-	-	13	CASSGGDRYEQYF	TGTGCCAGCAGCGGAGGGGATCGTTACGAGCAGTACTTC
TRBV7-8	TRBJ2-3	TRBD2	-	14	CASSLSRGEDTQYF	TGTGCCAGCAGCTTAAGCCGGGGGGAAGATACGCAGTATTTT
TRBV5-1	TRBJ2-7	TRBD1	-	15	CASSFEGQGEGEQYF	TGCGCCAGCAGCTTCGAAGGACAGGGGGAGGGTGAGCAGTACTTC
TRBV11-2	TRBJ2-7	-	-	13	CASSLGQSYEQYF	TGTGCCAGCAGCCTCGGACAGTCCTACGAGCAGTACTTC
TRBV7-9	TRBJ2-4	-	-	14	CASSLAGESSIQYF	TGTGCCAGCAGCTTAGCGGGAGAATCCAGCATTCAGTACTTC
TRBV27	TRBJ2-7	-	-	14	CASGSLGVPLEQYF	TGTGCCAGCGGCAGTTTGGGCGTCCCACTCGAGCAGTACTTC
TRBV4-2	TRBJ2-1	TRBD2	medium-sized	16	CASSQDPGGAYNEQFF	TGTGCCAGCAGCCAAGACCCCGGGGGGGCCTACAATGAGCAGTTCTTC
TRBV18	TRBJ1-1	-	-	15	CASSPDNGGDTEAFF	TGTGCCAGCTCACCGGACAACGGGGGGGACACTGAAGCTTTCTTT
TRBV7-9	TRBJ2-1	TRBD2	-	13	CASSAGVTNEQFF	TGTGCCAGCTCAGCGGGAGTGACAAATGAGCAGTTCTTC
TRBV29-1	TRBJ2-3	-	-	13	CSVSGERQDTQYF	TGCAGCGTTTCGGGGGAACGACAAGATACGCAGTATTTT
TRBV7-9	TRBJ1-1	TRBD1	-	14	CASSLETGGTEAFF	TGTGCCAGCAGCTTAGAGACAGGGGGGACTGAAGCTTTCTTT
TRBV19	TRBJ1-4	TRBD1	-	15	CASSRGTGSNEKLFF	TGTGCCAGTAGTAGGGGGACAGGGTCGAATGAAAAACTGTTTTTT
TRBV11-2	TRBJ2-1	-	-	15	CASSSPGPRGNEQFF	TGTGCCAGCAGTTCCCCGGGACCCCGGGGGAATGAGCAGTTCTTC
TRBV2	TRBJ1-1	-	-	12	CASEIEQGKVFF	TGTGCCAGCGAAATAGAACAGGGTAAAGTTTTCTTT